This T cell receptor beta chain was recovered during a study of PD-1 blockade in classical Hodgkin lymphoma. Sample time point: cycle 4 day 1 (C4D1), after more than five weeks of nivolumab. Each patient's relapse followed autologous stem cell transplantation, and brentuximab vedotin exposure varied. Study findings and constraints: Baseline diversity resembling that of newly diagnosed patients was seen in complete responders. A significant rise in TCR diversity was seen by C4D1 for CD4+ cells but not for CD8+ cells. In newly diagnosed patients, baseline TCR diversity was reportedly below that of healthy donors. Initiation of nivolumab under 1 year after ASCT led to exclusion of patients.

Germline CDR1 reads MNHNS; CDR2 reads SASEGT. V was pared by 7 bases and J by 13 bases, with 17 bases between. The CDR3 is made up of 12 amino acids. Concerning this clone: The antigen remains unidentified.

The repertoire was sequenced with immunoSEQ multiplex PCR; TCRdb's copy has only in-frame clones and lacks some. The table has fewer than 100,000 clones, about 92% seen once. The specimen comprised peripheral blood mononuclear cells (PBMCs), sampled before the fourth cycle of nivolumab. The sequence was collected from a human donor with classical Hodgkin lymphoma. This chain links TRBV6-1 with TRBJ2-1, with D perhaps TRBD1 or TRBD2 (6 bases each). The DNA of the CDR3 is TGTGCCAGCATTCGGGGGCGGGATACACAGTTCTTC. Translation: CASIRGRDTQFF.